This T cell receptor beta chain was captured by sequencing in a study of cytomegalovirus exposure and HLA in healthy donors. Libraries were prepared by immunoSEQ multiplex PCR; TCRdb keeps only in-frame clonotypes and omits some of them. The sample carries a few hundred thousand clones, under 95% recorded once. Germline assignment: CDR1 MDHEN and CDR2 SYDVKM. V was trimmed by 6 bases and J by 6 bases, leaving 18 bases between them. The CDR3 is 15 amino acids. The sample comprised PBMCs. This clonotype originated in a woman aged 18-29 years in good health and CMV-seronegative. The chain carries TRBV28 and TRBJ2-1; possible D gene TRBD1, 6 bases. DNA of the CDR3: TGTGCCAGCAGAAAGACAGGCGCTAAGGGCAATGAGCAGTTCTTC. Encoded protein: CASRKTGAKGNEQFF.